This T cell receptor beta chain stems from a study of OX40 agonist ivuxolimab in advanced cancers. This CDR3 is 16 amino acids long. The germline V gene encodes CDR1 SGHDN and CDR2 FVKESK. Trimming shortened V by 1 base and J by 0 bases, and 10 bases separated the two germline ends. The assay was immunoSEQ multiplex PCR, and TCRdb's table has in-frame clones only and misses some. The table has roughly 5,700 clones, about nine tenths seen once. Peripheral blood came from all dose cohorts at three timepoints. The sequenced sample was CD4+ or CD8+ T cells sorted from blood, obtained in a trial of the OX40 agonist ivuxolimab. This clonotype was sampled from an adult with an advanced solid tumor such as melanoma, head and neck, liver or kidney cancer. The chain has TRBV14 and TRBJ1-5, with D possibly being TRBD1 (6 bases). CDR3 region: CASSQGTATSNQPQHF. CDR3 nucleotides: TGTGCCAGCAGCCAAGGGACAGCGACTAGCAATCAGCCCCAGCATTTT.